The 30 T cell receptor beta chains reported below all come from one sample, sequenced in a study of T cells in tuberculosis. Here immunoSEQ multiplex PCR was the method, and the copy in TCRdb shows in-frame clones only, minus some. The sample shows tens of thousands of clones, approximately 90% of them seen only once. Specified time point: new active TB diagnosis, blood taken before or within 7 days of starting treatment. The specimen was PBMCs, collected at tuberculosis diagnosis. The origin of the receptors is an adult with tuberculosis.

This clone showed up just once. The CDR3 region has the DNA TGCGCCAGCAGCCAAGACCTCAGGGGAGATACGCAGTATTTT. Amino acids: CASSQDLRGDTQYF. The chain joins TRBV4-1 to TRBJ2-3; TRBD1 is a possible D gene (6 bases). CDR1 and CDR2 from the germline V gene are MGHRA and YSYEKL. V lost 0 bases and J 5 bases, leaving 9 bases between the germline ends. The CDR3 covers 14 residues.

This clone has a handful of counts. This rearrangement joins TRBV5-1 to TRBJ2-3; D is unresolved. Germline assignment: CDR1 SGHRS and CDR2 YFSETQ. The CDR3 covers 14 residues. Trimming removed 0 bases from V and 5 bases from J, with 10 bases in between. The CDR3 protein is CASSLGTLEDTQYF. CDR3 in DNA: TGCGCCAGCAGCTTGGGTACTTTAGAAGATACGCAGTATTTT.

The chain links TRBV7-6 to TRBJ2-7; the match to TRBD2 covers 9 bases. The CDR3 is made up of 16 amino acids. CDR1 and CDR2 (germline): SGHVS, FNYEAQ. J lost 5 bases, V lost 1 base, and 9 bases had no gene match. CDR3: CASSLEEAGGKNEQYF. The CDR3 DNA follows: TGTGCCAGCAGCTTAGAAGAGGCGGGAGGGAAGAACGAGCAGTACTTC.

V gene TRBV12-5 combines with J gene TRBJ2-7; 9 nucleotides match TRBD1. CDR1 is LGHNT and CDR2 is FRNRAP in the germline V gene. The CDR3 consists of 14 residues. J gave up 3 bases and V 6 bases, and 6 bases lay outside the gene matches. CDR3 sequence reads: CASGPGTGIYEQYF. The CDR3 DNA follows: TGTGCTAGTGGACCCGGGACAGGGATCTACGAGCAGTACTTC.

The chain has TRBV18 and TRBJ2-3; the D gene is possibly TRBD1 (5 bases). Germline loops: CDR1 KGHSH, CDR2 LQKENI. Trimming left V 1 base short and J 6 bases short, with 11 bases between. CDR3 length equals 14 residues. In DNA form, the CDR3 reads TGTGCCAGCTCACCACAAGGGGATCCCGATACGCAGTATTTT. This sequence encodes CASSPQGDPDTQYF.

This chain uses TRBV6-4 with TRBJ2-1; 12 bases fit TRBD2. The germline V gene has CDR1 MRHNA and CDR2 SNTAGT. CDR3 size: 15 residues. Trimming took 3 bases from V and 8 from J; bases not matched to a gene: 5. CDR3 sequence (DNA): TGTGCCAGCAGTGAAGAGCTAGCGGGGGGGTATGAGCAGTTCTTC. This codes for CASSEELAGGYEQFF.

This clone was seen a few times. The chain links TRBV23-1 to TRBJ2-7; D is possibly TRBD2 (6 bases). TRBV23-1 is given ORF status, its function remaining uncertain. The V end lost 4 bases, the J end lost 9 bases, and 22 bases lay between the germline ends. This CDR3 is built from 15 residues. In DNA, the CDR3 is TGCGCCAGCAGTCGAATTGGGACTCAGAATCGGGTGCAGTACTTC. The encoded protein is CASSRIGTQNRVQYF.

This chain links TRBV5-1 with TRBJ2-3; a possible D gene is TRBD2 (5 bases). The ends were cut back, 9 bases at V and 1 base at J, with 24 bases in the middle. Germline CDR1 SGHRS, CDR2 YFSETQ. The CDR3 is 17 amino acids. The CDR3 region is CATATSGSRWGTDTQYF. The CDR3 coding sequence is TGCGCCACGGCAACGTCGGGGTCGCGGTGGGGCACAGATACGCAGTATTTT.

The chain has TRBV20-1 and TRBJ2-7, with a possible D match to TRBD2 (6 bases). V lost 4 bases and J lost 4, with 8 bases in between. Looked up from germline, CDR1 is DFQATT and CDR2 is SNEGSKA (reference sequence). This CDR3 spans 11 amino acids. The CDR3 reads CSAMGGYEQYF. CDR3 DNA: TGCAGTGCTATGGGGGGTTACGAGCAGTACTTC.

The chain combines TRBV9 with TRBJ2-2; D is undetermined. Germline loops: CDR1 SGDLS, CDR2 YYNGEE. CDR3 length: 12 residues. The V gene lost 4 bases and the J gene lost 6 bases, with 7 bases spanning the gap. As DNA, the CDR3 is TGTGCCAGCAGCTCCTTCCCCGGGGAGCTGTTTTTT. Translation gives CASSSFPGELFF.

This CDR3 reads CAWSTAIWNQPQHF. CDR3 in DNA: TGTGCCTGGAGTACCGCGATTTGGAATCAGCCCCAGCATTTT. This sequence joins TRBV30 and TRBJ1-5; D gene uncertain. The CDR3 consists of 14 residues. The germline V gene has CDR1 GTSNPN and CDR2 SVGIG (reference sequence). V lost 2 bases, J lost 4 bases, and 12 bases lay in between.

The chain joins TRBV7-9 to TRBJ1-1; the D gene is possibly TRBD1 (5 bases). The CDR3 covers 14 residues. Germline-derived CDR1 and CDR2 are SEHNR and FQNEAQ (reference sequence). Trimming pared 5 bases from V and 3 bases from J, leaving 13 bases between. The CDR3 coding sequence is TGTGCCAGCAGCAAAGAAGCCAGGGACACTGAAGCTTTCTTT. Amino acid sequence: CASSKEARDTEAFF.

The V gene is TRBV19, the J gene TRBJ1-1, with 8 bases that match TRBD1. Trimming at V came to 5 bases and at J to 8 bases, leaving 22 bases not matched to a gene. The CDR3 runs 18 residues. Germline V gene sequence: CDR1 LNHDA, CDR2 SQIVND (reference sequence). CDR3 loop: CASSATRRGRGVNVEAFF. In DNA, the CDR3 is TGTGCCAGTAGTGCCACTCGCAGGGGGCGGGGAGTTAATGTGGAAGCTTTCTTT.

The gene calls are TRBV2 and TRBJ2-5, with 9 bases identical to TRBD2. J was trimmed by 4 bases and V by 6 bases; bases with no gene match: 9. Per the germline V gene, CDR1 is SNHLY and CDR2 is FYNNEI. CDR3 size: 15 residues. CDR3 DNA: TGTGCCAGCAGAGGCAGCGGGGGGCCGGGAGAGACCCAGTACTTC. The encoded protein is CASRGSGGPGETQYF.

This clone was seen a single time. The rearrangement uses TRBV6-5 and TRBJ2-4; perhaps TRBD1 as D (6 bases). V was clipped by 6 bases and J by 6 bases, with 12 bases between them. In germline, CDR1 is MNHEY, CDR2 SVGAGI. The CDR3 has 13 residues. The CDR3 reads CASSSEQGNIQYF. The CDR3 DNA reads TGTGCCAGCAGCTCGGAACAGGGAAACATTCAGTACTTC.

The chain links TRBV6-5 to TRBJ2-2; 10 bases align to TRBD1. This CDR3 is 16 amino acids long. V shed 2 bases, J shed 4 bases, and the junction held 4 bases outside the gene matches. Germline values: CDR1 MNHEY, CDR2 SVGAGI. CDR3 loop: CASSYDRTGGTGELFF. CDR3 DNA sequence: TGTGCCAGCAGTTACGACCGGACAGGGGGCACCGGGGAGCTGTTTTTT.

The V gene is TRBV6-1, the J gene TRBJ1-1; TRBD1 might be the D (6 bases). Germline lookup yields CDR1 MNHNS and CDR2 SASEGT. The CDR3 covers 15 residues. V lost 4 bases and J 12 bases, leaving 24 bases between the germline ends. The DNA of the CDR3 is TGTGCCAGCAGTGGGTCTTTAAGGGGGATGGCTGGGACTTTCTTT. Translating gives CASSGSLRGMAGTFF.

The CDR3 DNA sequence: TGTGCCAGCAGTCCCACTAGCAGGGCGAGCTCCTACGAGCAGTACTTC. Its translation is CASSPTSRASSYEQYF. The chain is built from TRBV11-2 and TRBJ2-7, with D possibly being TRBD2 (6 bases). The germline gives CDR1 SGHAT, CDR2 FQNNGV. The CDR3 is made up of 16 amino acids. Trimming pared 6 bases from V and 0 bases from J, leaving 18 bases between.

Here the CDR3 DNA reads TGTGCCAGCAGCTTAGTTACAGGGGAGTTCTTC. Translating gives CASSLVTGEFF. V is TRBV13 and J is TRBJ2-1; 7 nucleotides align to TRBD1. The CDR3 covers 11 residues. Germline V gives CDR1 PRHDT, CDR2 FYEKMQ (reference sequence). The V and J ends lost 1 base and 14 bases, in that order; junction bases with no gene match: 2. Looking up the rest from reference TRBV13 and TRBJ2-1 gives the full variable domain: AAGVIQSPRHLIKEKRETATLKCYPIPRHDTVYWYQQGPGQDPQFLISFYEKMQSDKGSIPDRFSAQQFSDYHSELNMSSLELGDSALYFCASSLVTGEFFGPGTRLTVL.

This chain links TRBV5-1 with TRBJ2-7, with 7 bases lining up with TRBD1. The germline CDR1 and CDR2 sequences are SGHRS and YFSETQ. Trimming took 2 bases from V and 6 from J; bases not matched to a gene: 8. The CDR3 totals 14 residues. The CDR3 protein is CASSLGQEVPEQYF. The CDR3, as DNA: TGCGCCAGCAGCTTAGGACAGGAAGTCCCCGAGCAGTACTTC.

The J gene is TRBJ1-1, the V gene TRBV4-1; D is possibly TRBD1 (5 bases). This CDR3 contains 14 residues. CDR1 and CDR2 from the germline V gene are MGHRA and YSYEKL. V lost 3 bases and J 7 bases, leaving 15 bases between the germline ends. The CDR3 coding sequence is TGCGCCAGCAGCCAGGGGGGTCGGGGGTTTGAAGCTTTCTTT. This codes for CASSQGGRGFEAFF.

The sample holds one count of this clone. This chain connects TRBV5-1 to TRBJ1-4, with D possibly TRBD1 on 5 matching bases. CDR1 is SGHRS and CDR2 is YFSETQ in the germline V gene. Trimming pared 7 bases from V and 5 bases from J, leaving 12 bases between. The length of the CDR3 is 13 residues. The CDR3 loop reads CASSPGNNEKLFF. CDR3 DNA: TGCGCCAGCTCTCCAGGGAACAATGAAAAACTGTTTTTT.

V and J are TRBV7-9 and TRBJ1-2; D ambiguous. V was clipped by 0 bases and J by 1 base, with 12 bases between them. CDR3 length: 16 amino acids. Germline CDR1 SEHNR, CDR2 FQNEAQ (reference sequence). This chain's CDR3 is CASSLAPHEHNYGYTF. The CDR3, as DNA: TGTGCCAGCAGCTTAGCGCCCCACGAACATAACTATGGCTACACCTTC.

The genes are TRBV5-6 and TRBJ2-2; weak D call: TRBD2 (6 bases). Germline V lookup: CDR1 SGHDT, CDR2 YYEEEE. V was pared by 0 bases and J by 4 bases, with 10 bases between. CDR3 length: 15 residues. The CDR3 sequence is CASSLEGTRTGELFF. In DNA form, the CDR3 reads TGTGCCAGCAGCTTGGAAGGGACTCGCACCGGGGAGCTGTTTTTT.

The genes are TRBV2 and TRBJ2-7; 11 bases agree with TRBD2. The J segment lost 0 bases and the V segment lost 9 bases, leaving 7 bases of the junction unmatched. Germline CDR1 reads SNHLY; CDR2 reads FYNNEI. The CDR3 is made up of 15 amino acids. The CDR3 DNA reads TGTGCCAGTGGGGGTAGCGGGAGGGTCTCCTACGAGCAGTACTTC. Translated, it gives CASGGSGRVSYEQYF.

The chain recombines TRBV7-2 with TRBJ1-5; 8 bases agree with TRBD1. Germline CDR1 reads SGHTA; CDR2 reads FQGNSA. The CDR3 extends over 15 amino acids. Trimming took 4 bases from V and 3 from J; bases not matched to a gene: 5. The chain's CDR3 is CASSWGTGDNQPQHF. DNA for the CDR3: TGTGCCAGCAGCTGGGGGACAGGCGACAATCAGCCCCAGCATTTT.

The rearrangement uses TRBV7-2 and TRBJ1-1, with no clear D. The CDR3 has 13 residues. The germline V gene encodes CDR1 SGHTA and CDR2 FQGNSA. The V and J ends lost 5 bases and 1 base respectively, with 8 bases between them. CDR3 residues: CASSITQNTEAFF. In DNA, the CDR3 is TGTGCCAGCAGCATAACACAGAACACTGAAGCTTTCTTT.

CDR3 sequence: CASRPPQGYNEQFF. For the CDR3, the DNA is TGTGCCAGCAGGCCCCCGCAGGGCTACAATGAGCAGTTCTTC. The chain is built from TRBV9 and TRBJ2-1, with a weak D call TRBD1 (5 bases). V was clipped by 5 bases and J by 3 bases, with 12 bases between them. The CDR3 is 14 residues long. Germline V gives CDR1 SGDLS, CDR2 YYNGEE. Full variable domain (rest looked up from reference TRBV9 and TRBJ2-1): DSGVTQTPKHLITATGQRVTLRCSPRSGDLSVYWYQQSLDQGLQFLIQYYNGEERAKGNILERFSAQQFPDLHSELNLSSLELGDSALYFCASRPPQGYNEQFFGPGTRLTVL.

This chain joins TRBV27 and TRBJ2-1; no firm D call. Germline V gives CDR1 MNHEY, CDR2 SMNVEV (reference sequence). The CDR3 is 13 residues long. Between the trimmed V and J ends, which lost 3 bases and 4 bases, there was a span of 7 bases. Here the CDR3 reads CASSFGLYNEQFF. CDR3 coding DNA: TGTGCCAGCAGTTTCGGTCTTTACAATGAGCAGTTCTTC.

The chain is built from TRBV2 and TRBJ2-5, with TRBD2 as a possible D gene (6 bases). Germline loops: CDR1 SNHLY, CDR2 FYNNEI. The V and J ends lost 4 bases and 5 bases respectively, with 11 bases between them. The CDR3 is 13 residues long. DNA of the CDR3: TGTGCCAGCAGTGGCGGGGTTTCGGAGACCCAGTACTTC. Protein product: CASSGGVSETQYF.